These T cell receptor beta chains were read from a single sample in a study of memory CD8 T cells in hepatitis C reinfection. Here immunoSEQ multiplex PCR was the method, and the copy in TCRdb shows in-frame clones only, minus some. The sample holds about 46,000 clones, about 91% seen once. Sample: naive CD8+ T cells sorted from blood. Receptors originate from a man younger than 30 with hepatitis C virus infection. Both conserved end residues are part of each CDR3. Fields, in order: J gene, clone size, V gene, CDR3 protein. Only part of the rows carry a size: once, few, many, or a class if the clone is expanded.

>TRBJ1-5|NA|TRBV12-5
CASGLGGAGPQHF
>TRBJ2-3|NA|TRBV5-1
CASSLEGESDLYTDTQYF
>TRBJ2-3|NA|TRBV4-1
CASSQGLSPLDTQYF
>TRBJ1-4|NA|TRBV7-9
CASSLVQGANEKLFF
>TRBJ2-3|NA|TRBV12-2
CASRFDRQVGGDTQYF
>TRBJ1-3|NA|TRBV6-1
CASILGNTIYF
>TRBJ2-1|NA|TRBV5-8
CASSPIQGYNEQFF
>NA|NA|TRBV27
CASSFGSFSSYEQYF
>TRBJ2-2|NA|TRBV29-1
CSGVATGYTGELFF
>TRBJ2-3|few|TRBV4-1
CASSQVGLAEEGTDTQYF
>TRBJ2-1|NA|TRBV5-5
CASSLLQGVSYNEQFF
>TRBJ2-7|NA|TRBV28
CASYRDRDYEQYF
>TRBJ2-7|NA|TRBV6-5
CASATVAGEPLYF
>TRBJ1-1|NA|TRBV6-5
CASRLGTGWTEAFF
>TRBJ1-2|NA|TRBV6-5
CATSRDSGILGYTF
>TRBJ2-3|NA|TRBV5-6
CASSSAGPDTQYF
>TRBJ1-3|NA|TRBV29-1
CSVATLQNTIYF
>TRBJ1-3|few|TRBV4-3
CASSLGHPANTIYF
>TRBJ1-1|NA|TRBV5-6
CASSLGGNTEAFF
>TRBJ2-5|NA|TRBV9
CASSVGMRLRETQYF
>TRBJ2-7|few|TRBV11-1
CASSAGYEQYF
>TRBJ2-3|NA|TRBV7-2
CASSPSGPSADTQYF
>TRBJ2-1|NA|TRBV11-3
CASSSVRTGDNEQFF
>TRBJ2-3|once|TRBV27
CASSFGGYTDTQYF
>TRBJ2-3|once|TRBV28
CASSSPRQGLAGGSADTQYF
>TRBJ1-1|few|TRBV10-3
CAISDRQGGTEAFF
>TRBJ1-5|once|TRBV11-2
CASSLGTGISNQPQHF
>TRBJ2-1|NA|TRBV19
CASSTGQGPANEQFF
>TRBJ1-1|few|TRBV5-6
CASSLGAGRANTEAFF
>TRBJ2-3|once|TRBV28
CASSSTRDRRETQYF
>TRBJ2-7|NA|TRBV27
CASSPGTSGTYEQYF
>TRBJ2-5|NA|TRBV4-3
CASSQEGMWTSPETQYF
>TRBJ2-2|NA|TRBV11-1
CASTRDQREDLGELFF
>TRBJ2-7|NA|TRBV2
CASSDGPNEQYF
>TRBJ1-1|once|TRBV7-9
CASSLIPGQGNTEAFF
>TRBJ2-5|once|TRBV5-1
CASSYGTSGLQETQYF
>TRBJ2-1|NA|TRBV9
CASSDFGLAGNEQFF
>TRBJ2-1|NA|TRBV11-2
CASSLFRLAGETEQFF
>TRBJ2-1|NA|TRBV27
CASSPSGGGSYNEQFF
>TRBJ1-5|NA|TRBV28
CASSPGQGFQPQHF
>TRBJ2-7|NA|TRBV5-4
CASSTGATSGSYEQYF
>TRBJ2-2|NA|TRBV11-3
CASSPRTSGGATGELFF
>TRBJ2-7|NA|TRBV19
CASSLGPQTGGSYEQYF
>TRBJ1-1|NA|TRBV6-6
CASSSYGQLKDTEAFF
>TRBJ1-4|few|TRBV4-1
CASSQVGGGGAREKLFF
>TRBJ2-1|NA|TRBV5-1
CASSLSASGATNEQFF
>TRBJ2-7|NA|TRBV19
CASSFSTGYEQYF
>TRBJ2-1|NA|TRBV18
CASSPISYNEQFF